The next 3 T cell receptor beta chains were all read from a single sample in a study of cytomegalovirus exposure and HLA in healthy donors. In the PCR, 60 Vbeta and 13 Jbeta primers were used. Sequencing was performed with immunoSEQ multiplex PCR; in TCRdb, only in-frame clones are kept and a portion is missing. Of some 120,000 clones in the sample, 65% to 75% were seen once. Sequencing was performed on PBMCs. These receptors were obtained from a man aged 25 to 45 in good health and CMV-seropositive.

The CDR3 protein is CASSRGGATYNEQFF. The CDR3 DNA is TGTGCCAGCAGCCGCGGGGGTGCCACCTACAATGAGCAGTTCTTC. The rearrangement links TRBV11-3 to TRBJ2-1; 7 positions match TRBD2. V was pared by 5 bases and J by 2 bases, with 6 bases of the junction left unmatched. Germline V gene sequence: CDR1 SGHNT, CDR2 YENEEA. This CDR3 is 15 amino acids long.

The chain's CDR3 is CASTRLAGDSTDTQYF. The CDR3 bases are TGTGCCAGCACAAGACTAGCGGGGGACAGCACAGATACGCAGTATTTT. V gene TRBV9 combines with J gene TRBJ2-3, with 12 bases fitting TRBD2. Unmatched junction bases numbered 5, after V lost 6 bases and J lost 0 bases. The CDR3 extends over 16 amino acids. CDR1 SGDLS and CDR2 YYNGEE come from the germline V gene.

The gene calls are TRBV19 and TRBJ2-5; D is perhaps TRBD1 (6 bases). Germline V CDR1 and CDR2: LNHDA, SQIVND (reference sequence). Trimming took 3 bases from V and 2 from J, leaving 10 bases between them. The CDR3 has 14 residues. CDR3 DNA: TGTGCCAGTAGTATTTGGGACACACAAGAGACCCAGTACTTC. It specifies CASSIWDTQETQYF.